This T cell receptor (beta chain) was sequenced during a study of T cell repertoires in cytomegalovirus infection. This CDR3 is 14 amino acids long. Germline loops: CDR1 SGHRS, CDR2 YFSETQ. Trimming took off 3 bases at V and 0 bases at J, with 7 bases between the two ends. TCRdb reprocessed the reads via MiXCR and lists one record per CDR3 protein. The table has around 270,000 distinct CDR3 sequences, less than 9.5% seen once. The material sequenced was PBMCs. The chain is built from TRBV5-1 and TRBJ1-3, with D tentatively TRBD1 (5 bases). The receptor was derived from a human donor in good health (CMV status not recorded). Some clones in this sample may be carry-over from other donors' samples. CDR3 DNA sequence: TGCGCCAGCAGCTGGGGGGACTCTGGAAACACCATATATTTT. This encodes CASSWGDSGNTIYF.